The next 5 T cell receptor beta chains were all read from a single sample in a study of blood T cell repertoires in COVID-19. Profiled with immunoSEQ multiplex PCR; TCRdb holds only in-frame clones, not every one. This table has 190,000 or so clones, 70% to 90% appearing once. What was sequenced was peripheral blood. These receptors originate from a man aged 35 to 55 with active or convalescent COVID-19.

The chain recombines TRBV10-3 with TRBJ1-1; perhaps TRBD1 as D (5 bases). V was trimmed by 2 bases and J by 1 base, leaving 11 bases between them. CDR3 length: 15 amino acids. The germline gives CDR1 ENHRY, CDR2 SYGVKD. For the CDR3, the DNA is TGTGCCATCAGTGAGGGGGCGGCCCGGAACACTGAAGCTTTCTTT. It is translated as CAISEGAARNTEAFF.

This sequence joins TRBV25-1 and TRBJ2-2; 8 nucleotides agree with TRBD1. This CDR3 has 13 amino acids. Germline CDR1 reads MGHDK; CDR2 reads SYGVNS. J was trimmed by 6 bases and V by 6 bases; bases with no gene match: 3. The CDR3 sequence is CASRTGGSGELFF. For the CDR3, the DNA is TGTGCCAGCAGAACAGGGGGATCCGGGGAGCTGTTTTTT. Supplemented by reference TRBV25-1 and TRBJ2-2, the full variable domain reads EADIYQTPRYLVIGTGKKITLECSQTMGHDKMYWYQQDPGMELHLIHYSYGVNSTEKGDLSSESTVSRIRTEHFPLTLESARPSHTSQYLCASRTGGSGELFFGEGSRLTVL.

The CDR3 spells CAWRIGQGNTIYF. The CDR3, as DNA: TGTGCCTGGAGAATCGGACAGGGGAACACCATATATTTT. The chain recombines TRBV30 with TRBJ1-3; 9 nucleotides align to TRBD1. The CDR3 runs 13 residues. J lost 7 bases, V lost 3 bases, and 4 bases had no gene match. CDR1 GTSNPN and CDR2 SVGIG come from the germline V gene (reference sequence).

This chain connects TRBV24-1 to TRBJ1-2; D gene ambiguous. The germline V gene encodes CDR1 KGHDR and CDR2 SFDVKD. The CDR3 sequence is 12 residues long. The CDR3 DNA reads TGTGTAACCGGGGATGAGAGCTATGGCTACACCTTC. Protein sequence: CVTGDESYGYTF.

This sequence joins TRBV29-1 and TRBJ2-1, with a tentative D call TRBD2 (6 bases). V gave up 6 bases and J gave up 0 bases, with 9 bases separating them. The germline CDR1 and CDR2 sequences are SQVTM and ANQGSEA. This CDR3 spans 13 amino acids. As DNA, the CDR3 is TGCAGCGTGGCGGGGAGCTCCTACAATGAGCAGTTCTTC. This translates into CSVAGSSYNEQFF.